This T cell receptor beta chain appears in the sequencing data of a study of blood T cell repertoires in COVID-19 (TCRdb year 2020). About the investigation overall: Samples from collaborators originated in the United States, Italy and Spain and spanned both the acute and convalescent phases of COVID-19. Sample metadata almost always included a de-identified subject ID, COVID-19 status, age in years and sex. Samples came from the ongoing ImmuneRACE study (first 160 participants) plus 1,254 subjects from 6 global collaborators. The prospective study material was composed of cDNA or gDNA derived from T cells, B-cell-depleted T cells, or PBMCs. Where available, HLA class I and class II types were taken from metadata supplied by the sample provider and were not determined by assay-based typing. The repertoires were made available in a free public database intended to serve as a resource for research on the immune response to SARS-CoV-2. Deeply sampled blood TCRbeta repertoires from subjects exposed to, actively infected with, or recovered from COVID-19 were included in the dataset.

TCRbeta CDR3 regions were amplified from genomic DNA using the immunoSEQ Assay, a bias-controlled multiplex PCR. The published analysis was carried out like this. Nucleated cell counts per sample were estimated from amplification of reference gene primers within the assay. To quantify the absolute abundance of each unique TCRbeta CDR3 rearrangement, sequence reads were collapsed and filtered. For each sample, productive Simpson clonality was calculated as the square root of Simpson's diversity index over productive rearrangements. As stored in TCRdb, this immuneACCESS dataset retains in-frame rearrangements with V and J assigned. A fraction of the clones does not appear; measured against another copy, unresolved V genes explain less than half of the discrepancy, and the remainder lacks a known reason. D and trimming were read from the DNA, whereas the V and J calls and clone size are those reported in that table. For this sample there are 150,000 to 200,000 clones; 80% to 90% appear just once. 3% to 4.5% of the sample is in the top ten clones.

Study-wide findings and limitations: The quantity of clinical and demographic metadata differed by source and by participant and was supplied without curation.

Whole blood was collected in K2EDTA tubes by collaborating institutions according to the institutions' own protocols. For TCRbeta analysis, collaborators shipped samples in one of three forms: frozen whole blood, isolated PBMCs, or DNA extracted from either of those sample types. Looking up the germline V gene yields CDR1 SGHVS and CDR2 FNYEAQ. A distance of 15 bases separates the germline ends of V and J, which lose 3 bases and 0 bases respectively. The CDR3 sequence holds 17 residues, the cysteine and phenylalanine included. Only the CDR3 portion is preserved as DNA: 51 bases, with reading frame beginning at the first base. Note on this clone: Its binding antigen is unknown. Nothing much larger sits one base from this clone, and base qualities are not available.

This receptor was obtained from a man between 18 and 29 years old with active or convalescent COVID-19. Material for sequencing was peripheral blood. This chain is built from TRBV7-6 and TRBJ1-3; TRBD1 could be the D gene, as 6 bases match. CDR3 region: CASSLNREGVSGNTIYF. The sequenced DNA: TGTGCCAGCAGCTTGAATAGAGAGGGGGTCTCTGGAAACACCATATATTTT.